This T cell receptor beta chain came from a study of T cell repertoires in cytomegalovirus infection. Whole-study context: Public TCR beta signatures provided an indication of both CMV infection and a matching HLA type.

The CDR3 contains 14 residues. Germline lookup yields CDR1 SGHTA and CDR2 FQGNSA. The V gene lost 0 bases and the J gene lost 7 bases, with 10 bases spanning the gap. There are many counts of this clonotype. What it binds is not known. TCRdb independently ran MiXCR on the reads; one entry per CDR3 protein. Of under 450,000 distinct CDR3 sequences listed, approximately 35% are singletons. The material sequenced was cultured PBMCs, taken from culture after CMV antigen stimulation. The chain links TRBV7-2 to TRBJ2-1; D is perhaps TRBD1 or TRBD2 (5 bases each). The receptor was derived from a human donor in good health (CMV status not recorded). Some clones in this sample may be carry-over from other donors' samples. The CDR3, as DNA: TGTGCCAGCAGCTTAGCGCAGGGCGGGAATGAGCAGTTCTTC. Translating gives CASSLAQGGNEQFF.